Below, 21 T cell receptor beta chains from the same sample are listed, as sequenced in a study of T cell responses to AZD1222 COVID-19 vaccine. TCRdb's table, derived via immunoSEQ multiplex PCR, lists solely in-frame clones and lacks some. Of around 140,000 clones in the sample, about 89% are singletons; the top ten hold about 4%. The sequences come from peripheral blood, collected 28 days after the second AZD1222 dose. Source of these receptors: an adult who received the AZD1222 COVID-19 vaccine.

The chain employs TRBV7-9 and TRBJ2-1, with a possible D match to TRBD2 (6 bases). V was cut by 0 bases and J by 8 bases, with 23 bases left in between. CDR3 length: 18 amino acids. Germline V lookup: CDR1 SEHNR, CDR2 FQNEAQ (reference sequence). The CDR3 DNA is TGTGCCAGCAGCTTAGCGGACGGAGGGCTCCTACAATGGGATGAGCAGTTCTTC. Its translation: CASSLADGGLLQWDEQFF.

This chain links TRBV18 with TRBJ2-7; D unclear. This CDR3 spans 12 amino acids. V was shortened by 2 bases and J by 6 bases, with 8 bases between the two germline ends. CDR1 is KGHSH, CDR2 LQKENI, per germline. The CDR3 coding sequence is TGTGCCAGCTCACCATCTTCTGGCGAGCAGTACTTC. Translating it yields CASSPSSGEQYF. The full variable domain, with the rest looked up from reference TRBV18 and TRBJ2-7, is NAGVMQNPRHLVRRRGQEARLRCSPMKGHSHVYWYRQLPEEGLKFMVYLQKENIIDESGMPKERFSAEFPKEGPSILRIQQVVRGDSAAYFCASSPSSGEQYFGPGTRLTVT.

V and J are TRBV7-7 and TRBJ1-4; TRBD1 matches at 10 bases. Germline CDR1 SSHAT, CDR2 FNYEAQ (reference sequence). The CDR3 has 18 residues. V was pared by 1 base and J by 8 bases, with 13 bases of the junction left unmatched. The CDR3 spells CASSLVPGQGSVREKLFF. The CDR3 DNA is TGTGCCAGCAGCTTAGTCCCGGGACAGGGGTCCGTGAGGGAAAAACTGTTTTTT.

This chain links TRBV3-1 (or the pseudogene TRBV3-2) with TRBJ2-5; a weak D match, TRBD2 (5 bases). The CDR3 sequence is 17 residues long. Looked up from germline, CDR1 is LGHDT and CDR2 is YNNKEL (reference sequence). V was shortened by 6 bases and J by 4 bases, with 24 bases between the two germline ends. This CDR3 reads CASSPLSGSGPSETQYF. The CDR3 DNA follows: TGTGCCAGCAGTCCACTAAGCGGCAGTGGTCCGTCAGAGACCCAGTACTTC.

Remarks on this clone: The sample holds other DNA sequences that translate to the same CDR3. CDR3 protein: CASSYGTGNTEAFF. The CDR3 region has the DNA TGTGCCAGCAGTTACGGGACAGGGAACACTGAAGCTTTCTTT. This chain uses TRBV6-5 with TRBJ1-1; 8 bases align to TRBD1. CDR3 length: 14 residues. Germline-derived CDR1 and CDR2 are MNHEY and SVGAGI. V was clipped by 2 bases and J by 1 base; unmatched bases: 0.

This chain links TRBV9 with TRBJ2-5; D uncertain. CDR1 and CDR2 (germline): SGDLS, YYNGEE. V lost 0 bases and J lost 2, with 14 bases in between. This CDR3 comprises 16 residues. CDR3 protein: CASSVGAYPSQETQYF. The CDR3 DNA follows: TGTGCCAGCAGCGTAGGGGCTTATCCATCACAAGAGACCCAGTACTTC.

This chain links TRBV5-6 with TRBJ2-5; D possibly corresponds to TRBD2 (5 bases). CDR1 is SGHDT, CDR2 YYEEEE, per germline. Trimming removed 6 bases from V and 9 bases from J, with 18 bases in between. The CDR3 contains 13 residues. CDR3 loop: CASTLPQGRPQYF. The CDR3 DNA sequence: TGTGCCAGCACCCTCCCTCAAGGGAGACCCCAGTACTTC.

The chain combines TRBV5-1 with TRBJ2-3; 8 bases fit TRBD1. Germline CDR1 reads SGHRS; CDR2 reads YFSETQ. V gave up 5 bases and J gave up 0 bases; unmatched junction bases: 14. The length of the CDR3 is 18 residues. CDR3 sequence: CASRVRTGSPSSTDTQYF. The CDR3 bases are TGCGCCAGCAGAGTTAGGACAGGGAGCCCCTCTAGCACAGATACGCAGTATTTT.

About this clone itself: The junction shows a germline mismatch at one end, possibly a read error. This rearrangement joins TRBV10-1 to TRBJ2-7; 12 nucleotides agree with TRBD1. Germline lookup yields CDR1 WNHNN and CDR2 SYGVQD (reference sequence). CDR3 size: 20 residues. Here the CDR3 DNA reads TGCGCCCGCAGTGACCCCGGGGGGGACAGGGGGCGACCGGTCTCCTACGAGCAGTACTTC. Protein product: CARSDPGGDRGRPVSYEQYF.

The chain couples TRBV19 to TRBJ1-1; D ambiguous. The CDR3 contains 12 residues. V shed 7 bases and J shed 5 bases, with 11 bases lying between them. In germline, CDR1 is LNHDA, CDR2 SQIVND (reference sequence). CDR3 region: CASTRSETEAFF. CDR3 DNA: TGTGCCAGTACTCGCAGCGAGACTGAAGCTTTCTTT.

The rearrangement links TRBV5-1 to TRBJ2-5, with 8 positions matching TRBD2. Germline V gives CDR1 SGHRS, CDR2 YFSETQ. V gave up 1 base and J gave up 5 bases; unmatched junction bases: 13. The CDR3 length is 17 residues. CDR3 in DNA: TGCGCCAGCAGCTTGCTAGGGAGCGGGAGTGGTCCGGAGACCCAGTACTTC. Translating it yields CASSLLGSGSGPETQYF.

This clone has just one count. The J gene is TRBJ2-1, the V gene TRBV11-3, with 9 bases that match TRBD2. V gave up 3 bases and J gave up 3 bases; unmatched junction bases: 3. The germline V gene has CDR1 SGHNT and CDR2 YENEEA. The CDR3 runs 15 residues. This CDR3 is CASSFGTSNYNEQFF. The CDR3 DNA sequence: TGTGCCAGCAGCTTCGGGACTAGCAACTACAATGAGCAGTTCTTC.

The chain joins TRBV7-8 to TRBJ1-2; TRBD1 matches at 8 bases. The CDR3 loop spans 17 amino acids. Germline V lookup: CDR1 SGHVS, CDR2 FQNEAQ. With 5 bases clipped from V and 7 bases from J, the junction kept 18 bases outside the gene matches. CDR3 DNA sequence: TGTGCCAGCAGCCCAGATAGGGTATGGCAGGGGGCAGGTGGCTACACCTTC. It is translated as CASSPDRVWQGAGGYTF.

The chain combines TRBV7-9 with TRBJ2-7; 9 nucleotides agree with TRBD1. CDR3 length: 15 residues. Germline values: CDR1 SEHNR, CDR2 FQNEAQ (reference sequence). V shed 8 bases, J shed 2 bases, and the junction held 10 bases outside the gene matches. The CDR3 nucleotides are TGTGCCAGCTCTTTGGGGGGACAGGGAACCTACGAGCAGTACTTC. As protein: CASSLGGQGTYEQYF.

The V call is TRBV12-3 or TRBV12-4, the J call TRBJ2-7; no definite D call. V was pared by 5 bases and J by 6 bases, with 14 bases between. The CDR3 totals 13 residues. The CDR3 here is CASSPVALVEQYF. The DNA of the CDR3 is TGTGCCAGCAGTCCTGTAGCCCTTGTCGAGCAGTACTTC.

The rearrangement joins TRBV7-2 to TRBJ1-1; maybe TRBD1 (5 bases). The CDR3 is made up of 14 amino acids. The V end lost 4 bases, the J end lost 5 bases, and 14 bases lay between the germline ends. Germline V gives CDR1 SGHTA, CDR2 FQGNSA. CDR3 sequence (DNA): TGTGCCAGCAGCTCAGGGTGGTACAGGACTGAAGCTTTCTTT. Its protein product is CASSSGWYRTEAFF.

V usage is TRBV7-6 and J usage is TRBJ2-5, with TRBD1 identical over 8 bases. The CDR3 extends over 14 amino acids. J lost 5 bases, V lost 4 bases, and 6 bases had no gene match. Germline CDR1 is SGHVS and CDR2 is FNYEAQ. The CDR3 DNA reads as TGTGCCAGCAGCTACAACAGGGGGGCTGAGACCCAGTACTTC. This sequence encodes CASSYNRGAETQYF. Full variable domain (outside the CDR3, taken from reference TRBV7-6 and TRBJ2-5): GAGVSQSPRYKVTKRGQDVALRCDPISGHVSLYWYRQALGQGPEFLTYFNYEAQQDKSGLPNDRFSAERPEGSISTLTIQRTEQRDSAMYRCASSYNRGAETQYFGPGTRLLVL.

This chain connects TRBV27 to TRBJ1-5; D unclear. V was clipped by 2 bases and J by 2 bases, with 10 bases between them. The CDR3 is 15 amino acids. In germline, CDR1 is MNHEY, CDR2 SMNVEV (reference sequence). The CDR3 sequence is CASSLRVDGNQPQHF. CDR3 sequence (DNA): TGTGCCAGCAGTTTAAGGGTCGACGGCAATCAGCCCCAGCATTTT.

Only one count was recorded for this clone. For the CDR3, the DNA is TGTGCCAGCAGCTTGGGGACTAGCGGGGGCCCCCGGACCCAGTACTTC. Encoded protein: CASSLGTSGGPRTQYF. The chain has TRBV7-8 and TRBJ2-5; 14 nucleotides align to TRBD2. J was trimmed by 7 bases and V by 3 bases; bases with no gene match: 7. CDR3 length equals 16 residues. Germline CDR1 and CDR2: SGHVS and FQNEAQ.

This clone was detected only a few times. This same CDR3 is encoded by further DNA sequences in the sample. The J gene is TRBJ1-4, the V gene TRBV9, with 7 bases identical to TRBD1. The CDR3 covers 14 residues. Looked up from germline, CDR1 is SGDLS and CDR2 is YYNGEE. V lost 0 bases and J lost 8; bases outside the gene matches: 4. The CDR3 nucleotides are TGTGCCAGCAGCGTAGGACAGGGAGGGGAAAAACTGTTTTTT. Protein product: CASSVGQGGEKLFF.

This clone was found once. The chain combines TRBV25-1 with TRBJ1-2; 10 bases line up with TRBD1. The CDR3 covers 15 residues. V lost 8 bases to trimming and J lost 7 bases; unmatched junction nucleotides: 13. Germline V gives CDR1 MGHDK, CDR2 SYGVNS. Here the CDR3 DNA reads TGTGCCAGCGCATCAGCAGGGGACAGGGGTTTTGGCTACACCTTC. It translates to CASASAGDRGFGYTF.